This T cell receptor (beta chain) was documented in a study of blood T cell repertoires in COVID-19. Overall study context: The study drew acute and convalescent COVID-19 samples from the United States, Italy and Spain. T cells, B-cell-depleted T cells, or PBMCs provided the cDNA or gDNA that served as material.

The length of the CDR3 is 15 residues. The junction had 6 bases not matched to a gene; V was cut back by 3 bases and J by 6 bases. CDR1 and CDR2 (germline): SGHDT, YYEEEE. Authors' data handling: The assay estimated nucleated cells by amplifying reference gene primers. Sequencing was performed with immunoSEQ multiplex PCR; in TCRdb, only in-frame clones are kept and a portion is missing. That table supplies the V and J calls and clone size; D and trimming were determined from the DNA. Of approximately 61,000 clones listed, about 86% are singletons. This clonotype was obtained from a woman older than 75 with active COVID-19. The J gene is TRBJ1-6, the V gene TRBV5-6, with 7 nucleotides matching TRBD1. The sequenced sample was peripheral blood. The CDR3: CASSSRDRLNSPLHF. For the CDR3, the DNA is TGTGCCAGCAGCTCCCGGGACAGACTTAATTCACCCCTCCACTTT.